Below, 10 T cell receptor beta chains from the same sample are listed, as sequenced in a study of neurological immune-mediated disorders. TCRdb re-called the 5' RACE reads with MiXCR, one entry per CDR3 protein. The sample lists roughly 45,000 distinct CDR3 sequences, approximately 15% occurring once. Sample time point: longitudinal time-point 3. Sequences were obtained from PBMCs. All receptors come from a man younger than 45 in good health.

This clonotype was seen repeatedly, ten times or more. The rearrangement uses TRBV24-1 and TRBJ2-5, with 7 bases aligning to TRBD1. This CDR3 is built from 15 residues. V lost 4 bases and J lost 4; bases outside the gene matches: 8. Germline V gene lookup returns CDR1 KGHDR and CDR2 SFDVKD. CDR3 bases: TGTGCCACCAGTGACCGACAGGGTCTGAGAGAGACCCAGTACTTC. Protein: CATSDRQGLRETQYF.

Ten or more counts support this clonotype. The rearrangement uses TRBV5-1 and TRBJ1-2; D is unclear. Trimming stripped 3 bases from V and 8 bases from J, with 14 bases between. The CDR3 loop spans 13 amino acids. Germline V gene data show CDR1 as SGHRS and CDR2 as YFSETQ. CDR3 DNA: TGCGCCAGCAGCTCGGAGGGAAATGGAGGCTACACCTTC. Its protein is CASSSEGNGGYTF.

This clonotype appeared many times. The CDR3 nucleotides are TGCGCCAGCAGCATGCTAGGGGTCACCTACGAGCAGTACTTC. Translating it yields CASSMLGVTYEQYF. This chain joins TRBV5-1 and TRBJ2-7; D may be TRBD1 (5 bases). The CDR3 contains 14 residues. The V end was cut by 4 bases, the J end by 2 bases, with 13 bases between. The germline CDR1 and CDR2 sequences are SGHRS and YFSETQ.

V and J are TRBV29-1 and TRBJ2-7; 9 bases map to TRBD2. Trimming cost V 0 bases and J 6 bases; bases outside gene matches: 9. CDR3 length: 15 residues. Germline lookup yields CDR1 SQVTM and CDR2 ANQGSEA. The CDR3 reads CSVEDFSSGAVEQYF. The CDR3 DNA reads TGCAGCGTTGAAGATTTCTCTAGCGGGGCCGTCGAGCAGTACTTC.

In this sample, this clonotype turned up many times. The chain carries TRBV18 and TRBJ2-2, with D perhaps given as TRBD1 or TRBD2 (5 bases each). The V and J ends lost 3 bases and 4 bases respectively, with 12 bases between them. There are 15 residues in the CDR3. CDR1 and CDR2 from the germline V gene are KGHSH and LQKENI. CDR3 nucleotides: TGTGCCAGCTCACCGGTCCGGGGCTTCACCGGGGAGCTGTTTTTT. This translates into CASSPVRGFTGELFF.

This clonotype was picked up many times. The rearrangement joins TRBV5-1 to TRBJ2-1, with D perhaps matching TRBD1 (5 bases). This CDR3 is 13 amino acids long. V lost 1 base and J lost 4, with 6 bases in between. Germline CDR1 is SGHRS and CDR2 is YFSETQ. The CDR3 coding sequence is TGCGCCAGCAGCTTGAACAGGTACAATGAGCAGTTCTTC. This sequence encodes CASSLNRYNEQFF.

In its sample, this clonotype was seen once. Germline is not matched at one junction end, which may reflect a read error. The chain recombines TRBV5-6 with TRBJ2-7; D is ambiguous. The CDR3 loop spans 14 amino acids. CDR1 and CDR2 (germline): SGHDT, YYEEEE. CDR3 sequence reads: CASSLAVKTYEKYF. CDR3 sequence (DNA): TGTGCCAGCAGCTTGGCGGTTAAAACCTACGAGAAGTACTTT.

This clonotype was counted ten times or more. This rearrangement joins TRBV24-1 to TRBJ2-1, with 8 bases aligning to TRBD1. CDR3 length equals 16 residues. J was trimmed by 0 bases and V by 3 bases; bases with no gene match: 3. CDR1 is KGHDR and CDR2 is SFDVKD in the germline V gene. Here the CDR3 reads CATSDDRGDSYNEQFF. The CDR3 bases are TGTGCCACCAGTGATGACAGGGGCGACTCCTACAATGAGCAGTTCTTC.

The chain couples TRBV5-1 to TRBJ1-5, with D hard to call. Trimming took off 3 bases at V and 4 bases at J, with 14 bases between the two ends. This CDR3 spans 15 amino acids. From germline, CDR1 is SGHRS and CDR2 YFSETQ. The CDR3 loop reads CASSSGSDRNQPQHF. CDR3 DNA sequence: TGCGCCAGCAGCTCGGGATCGGATAGAAATCAGCCCCAGCATTTT.

In its sample, this clonotype was seen many times. This chain joins TRBV9 and TRBJ2-7, with a weak D call TRBD2 (6 bases). Trimming stripped 2 bases from V and 0 bases from J, with 9 bases between. The length of the CDR3 is 14 residues. CDR1 is SGDLS, CDR2 YYNGEE, per germline. The CDR3 loop is CASSVGGSSYEQYF. The CDR3 coding sequence is TGTGCCAGCAGCGTTGGAGGGAGCTCCTACGAGCAGTACTTC.